This T cell receptor beta chain was documented in a study of blood T cell repertoires in COVID-19. V gave up 7 bases and J gave up 4 bases; unmatched junction bases: 9. The CDR3 loop spans 17 amino acids. Germline V lookup: CDR1 SNHLY, CDR2 FYNNEI. Authors' processing steps: Estimation of nucleated cell counts was performed using reference gene primer amplification. This table comes from immunoSEQ multiplex PCR, and its TCRdb copy is limited to in-frame clones, with some not included. V, J and clone size are those of that table, while D and trimming were read from the DNA. The table has some 76,000 clones, 82% seen once.

The chain links TRBV2 to TRBJ2-1; 14 nucleotides match TRBD2. The sample comprised peripheral blood. The sequence derives from a human donor in a cohort sampled during active COVID-19. The CDR3 coding sequence is TGTGCCAGCACGACTAGCGGGGGGGCCAGGTCTTACAATGAGCAGTTCTTC. Its protein is CASTTSGGARSYNEQFF.